The clone carrying this T cell receptor beta chain was seen more than once but under ten times. The antigen is undetermined. TCRdb reanalysed the 5' RACE reads using MiXCR and keeps one entry per CDR3 protein. The sample has around 510,000 distinct CDR3 sequences, approximately 21% seen once; the top ten hold roughly 8.1%. This sample is drawn from a study of T-cell memory formation after mild COVID-19. Study-wide results and limits: There was no confirmation that second-wave clones peaking on day 37 were SARS-CoV-2 specific.

The CDR3 totals 16 residues. The V and J ends lost 1 base and 2 bases respectively, with 14 bases between them. From germline, CDR1 is SGHRS and CDR2 YFSETQ. The sequenced sample consisted of PBMCs or a T cell subset sorted from them (not recorded which). The chain has TRBV5-1 and TRBJ2-3, with D perhaps being TRBD1 or TRBD2 (5 bases each). This TCR was sampled from an adult woman who had mild COVID-19 (a few samples of this study predate the infection). Cell type and time point are not known. CDR3 coding DNA: TGCGCCAGCAGCTTGCCTCTTTTGGGGGACACAGATACGCAGTATTTT. Amino acid sequence: CASSLPLLGDTDTQYF.